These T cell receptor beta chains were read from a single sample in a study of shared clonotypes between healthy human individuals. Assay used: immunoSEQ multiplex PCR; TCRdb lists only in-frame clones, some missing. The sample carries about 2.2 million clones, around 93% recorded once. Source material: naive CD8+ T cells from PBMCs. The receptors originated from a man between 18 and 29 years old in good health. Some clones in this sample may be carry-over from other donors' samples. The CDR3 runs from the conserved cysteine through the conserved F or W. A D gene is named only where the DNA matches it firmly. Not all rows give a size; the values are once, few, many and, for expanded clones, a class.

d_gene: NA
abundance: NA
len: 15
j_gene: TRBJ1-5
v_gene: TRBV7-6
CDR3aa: CASSSGPFSNQPQHF
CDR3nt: TGTGCCAGCAGCTCAGGACCCTTTAGCAATCAGCCCCAGCATTTT

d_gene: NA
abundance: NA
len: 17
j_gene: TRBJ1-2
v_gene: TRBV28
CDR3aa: CASVDDVGTGWYYGYTF
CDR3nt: TGTGCCAGCGTCGACGACGTGGGCACGGGTTGGTACTATGGCTACACCTTC

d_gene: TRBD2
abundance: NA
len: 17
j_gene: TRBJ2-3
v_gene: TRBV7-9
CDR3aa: CASSPTLAGGPTDTQYF
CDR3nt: TGTGCCAGCAGCCCAACCCTAGCGGGAGGGCCGACAGATACGCAGTATTTT

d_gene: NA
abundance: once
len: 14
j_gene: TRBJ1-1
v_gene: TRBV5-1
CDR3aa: CASSFYRVNSGAFF
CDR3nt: TGCGCCAGCAGCTTTTACAGGGTTAATAGCGGAGCTTTCTTT

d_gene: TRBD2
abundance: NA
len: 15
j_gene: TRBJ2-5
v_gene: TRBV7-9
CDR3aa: CASSLVGDYEETQYF
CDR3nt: TGTGCCAGCAGCTTAGTTGGGGACTATGAAGAGACCCAGTACTTC

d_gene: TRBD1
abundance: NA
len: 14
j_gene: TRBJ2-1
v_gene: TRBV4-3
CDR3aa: CASSQDRGLYEQFF
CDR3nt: TGCGCCAGCAGCCAAGACAGGGGGCTTTATGAGCAGTTCTTC

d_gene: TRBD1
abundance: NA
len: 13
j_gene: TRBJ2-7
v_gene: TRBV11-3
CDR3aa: CASSPTGAYEQYF
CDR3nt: TGTGCCAGCAGCCCAACAGGGGCCTACGAGCAGTACTTC

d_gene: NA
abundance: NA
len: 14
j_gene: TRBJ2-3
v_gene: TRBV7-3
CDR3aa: CASSSEGYTDTQYF
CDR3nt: TGTGCCAGCAGCTCCGAGGGGTACACAGATACGCAGTATTTT

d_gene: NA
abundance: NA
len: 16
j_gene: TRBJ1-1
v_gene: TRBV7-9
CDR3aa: CASSLGGGNANTEAFF
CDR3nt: TGTGCCAGCAGCTTAGGGGGCGGTAACGCGAACACTGAAGCTTTCTTT

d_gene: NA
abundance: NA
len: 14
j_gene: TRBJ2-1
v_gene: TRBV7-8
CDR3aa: CASSSTGTSDEQFF
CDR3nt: TGTGCCAGCAGCTCGACCGGGACGTCGGATGAGCAGTTCTTC

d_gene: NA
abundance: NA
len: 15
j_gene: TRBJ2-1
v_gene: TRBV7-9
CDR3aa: CASTTSRPRYNEQFF
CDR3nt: TGTGCCAGCACCACCTCCCGGCCCCGATACAATGAGCAGTTCTTC

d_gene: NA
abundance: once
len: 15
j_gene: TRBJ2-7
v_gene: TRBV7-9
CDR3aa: CASSSQDSGTYEQYF
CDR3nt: TGTGCCAGCAGCTCGCAGGACAGCGGGACCTACGAGCAGTACTTC

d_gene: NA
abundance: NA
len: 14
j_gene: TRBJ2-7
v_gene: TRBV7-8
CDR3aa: CASSSQGPRTEQYF
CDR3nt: TGTGCCAGCAGCTCTCAGGGACCGCGTACCGAGCAGTACTTC

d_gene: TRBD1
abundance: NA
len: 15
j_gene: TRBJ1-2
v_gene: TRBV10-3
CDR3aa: CAISEEGTDYRSYTF
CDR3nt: TGTGCCATCAGTGAGGAGGGGACAGATTATAGGAGCTACACCTTC

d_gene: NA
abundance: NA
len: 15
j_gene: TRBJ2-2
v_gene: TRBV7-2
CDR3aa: CASSLVKRATGELFF
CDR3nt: TGTGCCAGCAGCTTAGTTAAGCGAGCCACCGGGGAGCTGTTTTTT

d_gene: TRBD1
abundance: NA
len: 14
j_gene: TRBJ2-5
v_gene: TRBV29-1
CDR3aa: CSVEGGQFQETQYF
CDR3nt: TGCAGCGTTGAAGGGGGACAGTTCCAAGAGACCCAGTACTTC

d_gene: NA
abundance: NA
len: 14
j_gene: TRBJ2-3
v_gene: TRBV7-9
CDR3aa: CASSKAGRPDTQYF
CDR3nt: TGTGCCAGCTCGAAGGCGGGACGCCCCGATACGCAGTATTTT

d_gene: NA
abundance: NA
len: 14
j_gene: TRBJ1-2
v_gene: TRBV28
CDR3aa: CASSPRGRNYGYTF
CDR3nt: TGTGCCAGCAGTCCCAGGGGACGAAACTATGGCTACACCTTC

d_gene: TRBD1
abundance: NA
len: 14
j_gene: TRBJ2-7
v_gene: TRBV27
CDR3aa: CASSSDRGSYEQYF
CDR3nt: TGTGCCAGCAGTTCGGACAGGGGGTCCTACGAGCAGTACTTC

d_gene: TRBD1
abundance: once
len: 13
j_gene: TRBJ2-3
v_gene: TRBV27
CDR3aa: CASKAGGTDTQYF
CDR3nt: TGTGCCAGCAAAGCAGGGGGTACAGATACGCAGTATTTT

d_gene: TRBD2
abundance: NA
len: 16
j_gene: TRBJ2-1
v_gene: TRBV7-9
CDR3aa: CASSLVGRADENEQFF
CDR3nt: TGTGCCAGCAGCTTAGTCGGGAGGGCCGATGAAAATGAGCAGTTCTTC

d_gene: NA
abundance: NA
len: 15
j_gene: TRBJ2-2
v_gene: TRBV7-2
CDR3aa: CASSSRAGSTGELFF
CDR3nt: TGTGCCAGCAGCTCCCGGGCGGGTTCTACCGGGGAGCTGTTTTTT

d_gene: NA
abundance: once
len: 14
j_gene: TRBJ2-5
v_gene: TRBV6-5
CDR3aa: CASSSGLGGETQYF
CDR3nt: TGTGCCAGCAGTTCGGGCCTGGGAGGAGAGACCCAGTACTTC

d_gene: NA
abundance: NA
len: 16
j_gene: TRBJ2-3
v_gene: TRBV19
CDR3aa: CASSMGRRASGDTQYF
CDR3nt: TGTGCCAGTAGTATGGGCAGGAGGGCCAGTGGAGATACGCAGTATTTT

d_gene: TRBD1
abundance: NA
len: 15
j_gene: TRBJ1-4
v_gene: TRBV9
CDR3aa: CASSRQGLTNEKLFF
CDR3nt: TGTGCCAGCAGCCGACAGGGGTTGACTAATGAAAAACTGTTTTTT

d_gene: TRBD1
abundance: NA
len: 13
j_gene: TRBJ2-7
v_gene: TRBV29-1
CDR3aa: CSAFNRGPYEQYF
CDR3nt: TGCAGCGCTTTCAACAGGGGGCCCTACGAGCAGTACTTC

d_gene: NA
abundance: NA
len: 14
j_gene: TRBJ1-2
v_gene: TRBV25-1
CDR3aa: CASTQSHFPYGYTF
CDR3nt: TGTGCCAGCACCCAAAGCCACTTTCCCTATGGCTACACCTTC

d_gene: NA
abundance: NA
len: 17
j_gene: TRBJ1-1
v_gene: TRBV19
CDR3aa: CASTHYWQDSLNTEAFF
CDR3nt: TGTGCCAGTACCCATTATTGGCAGGACAGCCTGAACACTGAAGCTTTCTTT

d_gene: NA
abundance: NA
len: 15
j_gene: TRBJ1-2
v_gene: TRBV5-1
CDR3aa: CASSLSVTGGDGYTF
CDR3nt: TGCGCCAGCAGCTTGTCGGTCACCGGGGGCGATGGCTACACCTTC

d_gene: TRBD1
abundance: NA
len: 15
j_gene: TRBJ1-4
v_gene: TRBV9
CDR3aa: CASSNAGTGSEELFF
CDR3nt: TGTGCCAGCAGCAACGCCGGGACAGGTTCTGAAGAACTGTTTTTT

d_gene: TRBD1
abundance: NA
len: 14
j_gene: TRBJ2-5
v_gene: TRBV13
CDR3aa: CASSQRQGWETQYF
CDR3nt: TGTGCCAGCAGCCAAAGACAGGGGTGGGAGACCCAGTACTTC

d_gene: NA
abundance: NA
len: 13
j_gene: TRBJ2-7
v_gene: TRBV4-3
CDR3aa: CASSQGGDYEQYF
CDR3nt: TGCGCCAGCAGCCAAGGGGGGGACTACGAGCAGTACTTC

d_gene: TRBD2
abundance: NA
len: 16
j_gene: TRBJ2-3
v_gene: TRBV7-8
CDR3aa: CASKPGLAGSTDTQYF
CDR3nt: TGTGCCAGCAAGCCGGGACTAGCGGGGAGCACAGATACGCAGTATTTT

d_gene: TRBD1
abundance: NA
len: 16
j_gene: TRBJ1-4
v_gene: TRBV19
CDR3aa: CASSRDRGGPNEKLFF
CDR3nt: TGTGCCAGTAGTAGAGACAGGGGTGGACCTAATGAAAAACTGTTTTTT

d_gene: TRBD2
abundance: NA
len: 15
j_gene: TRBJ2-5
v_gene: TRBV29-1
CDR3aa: CSVGTSGREGETQYF
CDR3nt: TGCAGCGTTGGAACTAGCGGGAGGGAGGGAGAGACCCAGTACTTC

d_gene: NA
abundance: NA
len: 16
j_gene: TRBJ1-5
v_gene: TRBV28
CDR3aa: CASSLKPKRSNQPQHF
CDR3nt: TGTGCCAGCAGTTTAAAGCCAAAACGTAGCAATCAGCCCCAGCATTTT

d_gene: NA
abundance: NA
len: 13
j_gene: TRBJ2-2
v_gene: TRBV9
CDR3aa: CASRGRTTGELFF
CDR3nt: TGTGCCAGCAGGGGACGGACCACCGGGGAGCTGTTTTTT

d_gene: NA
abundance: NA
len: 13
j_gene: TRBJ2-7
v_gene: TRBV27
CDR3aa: CASSLAVSYEQYF
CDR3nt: TGTGCCAGCAGTTTAGCCGTCTCCTACGAGCAGTACTTC

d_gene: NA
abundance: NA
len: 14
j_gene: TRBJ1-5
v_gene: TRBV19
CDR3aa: CASSIQGYNQPQHF
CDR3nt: TGTGCCAGTAGTATCCAGGGATACAATCAGCCCCAGCATTTT

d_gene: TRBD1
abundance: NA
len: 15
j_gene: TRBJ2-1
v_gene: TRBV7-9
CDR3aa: CASSRTGGSLNEQFF
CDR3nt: TGTGCCAGCAGCCGGACAGGGGGCAGCCTCAATGAGCAGTTCTTC

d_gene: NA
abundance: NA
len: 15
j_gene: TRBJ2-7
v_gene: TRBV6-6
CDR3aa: CASSYSPGPLNPQYF
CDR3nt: TGTGCCAGCAGTTACTCACCGGGGCCCTTGAATCCCCAGTACTTC

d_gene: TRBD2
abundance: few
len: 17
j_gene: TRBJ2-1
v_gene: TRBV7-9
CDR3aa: CASSGTSAKSSYNEQFF
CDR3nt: TGTGCCAGCAGCGGGACTAGCGCCAAGAGCTCCTACAATGAGCAGTTCTTC

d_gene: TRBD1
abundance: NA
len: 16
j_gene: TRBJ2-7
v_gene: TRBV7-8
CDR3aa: CASSSHLDRGKNEQYF
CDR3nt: TGTGCCAGCAGCTCACACCTGGACAGGGGAAAGAACGAGCAGTACTTC

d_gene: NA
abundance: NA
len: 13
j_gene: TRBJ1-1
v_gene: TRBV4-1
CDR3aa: CASSQVGDTEAFF
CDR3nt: TGCGCCAGCAGCCAAGTCGGGGACACTGAAGCTTTCTTT

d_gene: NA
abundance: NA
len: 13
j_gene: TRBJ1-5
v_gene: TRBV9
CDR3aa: CASSGPGWQPQHF
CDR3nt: TGTGCCAGCAGCGGCCCCGGGTGGCAGCCCCAGCATTTT

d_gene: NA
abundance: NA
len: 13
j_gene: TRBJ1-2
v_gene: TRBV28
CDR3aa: CASSPVATRGYTF
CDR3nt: TGTGCCAGCAGTCCGGTCGCAACTAGGGGCTACACCTTC

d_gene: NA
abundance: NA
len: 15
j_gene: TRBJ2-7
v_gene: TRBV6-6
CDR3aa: CASSYSLVSSYEQYF
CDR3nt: TGTGCCAGCAGTTACTCTCTCGTAAGCTCCTACGAGCAGTACTTC

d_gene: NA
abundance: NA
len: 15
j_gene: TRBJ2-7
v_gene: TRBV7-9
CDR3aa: CASSPHRVGSYEQYF
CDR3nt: TGTGCCAGCAGCCCTCACCGGGTGGGGAGCTACGAGCAGTACTTC

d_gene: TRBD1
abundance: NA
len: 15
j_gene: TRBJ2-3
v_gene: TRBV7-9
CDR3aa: CASSPRYRDRDTQYF
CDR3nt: TGTGCCAGCAGCCCCCGATACCGGGACAGGGATACGCAGTATTTT